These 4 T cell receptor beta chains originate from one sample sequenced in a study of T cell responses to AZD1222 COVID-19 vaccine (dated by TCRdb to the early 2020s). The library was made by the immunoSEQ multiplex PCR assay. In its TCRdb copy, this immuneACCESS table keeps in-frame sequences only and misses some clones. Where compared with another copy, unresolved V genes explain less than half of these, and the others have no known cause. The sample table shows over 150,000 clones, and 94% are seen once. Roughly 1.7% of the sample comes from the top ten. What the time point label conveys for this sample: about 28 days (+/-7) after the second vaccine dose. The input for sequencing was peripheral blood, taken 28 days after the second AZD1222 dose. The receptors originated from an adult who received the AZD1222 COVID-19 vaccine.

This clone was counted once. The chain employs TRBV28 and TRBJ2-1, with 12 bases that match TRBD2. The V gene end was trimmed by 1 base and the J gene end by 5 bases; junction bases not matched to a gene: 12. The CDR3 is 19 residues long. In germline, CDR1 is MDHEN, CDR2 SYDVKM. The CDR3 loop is CASSLSLASGRGLDNEQFF. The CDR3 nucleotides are TGTGCCAGCAGTTTATCCCTGGCTAGCGGGAGGGGTCTGGACAATGAGCAGTTCTTC.

The CDR3 DNA sequence: TGTGCCAGCAGTTACGGAGGGCTCGGGGGCACTGAAGCTTTCTTT. This translates into CASSYGGLGGTEAFF. The genes are TRBV6-6 and TRBJ1-1; possibly TRBD1 for D (5 bases). V lost 2 bases, J lost 4 bases, and 14 bases lay in between. Germline loops: CDR1 MNHNY, CDR2 SVGAGI (reference sequence). This CDR3 spans 15 amino acids.

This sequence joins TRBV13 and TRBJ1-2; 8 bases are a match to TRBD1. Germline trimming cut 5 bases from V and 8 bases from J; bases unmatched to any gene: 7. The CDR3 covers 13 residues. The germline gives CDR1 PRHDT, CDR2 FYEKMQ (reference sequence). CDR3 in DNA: TGTGCCAGCAGCAAAGAAAGGACAGGGGGCTACACCTTC. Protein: CASSKERTGGYTF.

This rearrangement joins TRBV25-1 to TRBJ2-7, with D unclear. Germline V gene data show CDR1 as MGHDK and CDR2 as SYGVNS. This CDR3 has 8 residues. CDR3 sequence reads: CGRHEQYF. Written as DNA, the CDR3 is TGTGGCAGGCATGAGCAGTACTTC.